This TCR beta chain was sequenced during a study of graft-versus-host responses after intestinal transplantation. Turning to the study itself: Isolated intestinal, liver-intestinal, or multivisceral transplants were what recipients had. General study points: An association linked early post-transplant HvG declines with peak circulating GvH clone levels. Allograft clonal ratios (graft-versus-host to host-versus-graft) were high in patients who had graft-donor T cell macrochimerism. GvH clones were found in recipient marrow; some appeared first in ileum or blood.

V dropped 1 base and J dropped 0 bases, with 2 bases sitting between them. The CDR3 extends over 12 amino acids. From germline, CDR1 is GTSNPN and CDR2 SVGIG (reference sequence). About this clone itself: No antigen is known for it.

TCRdb keeps only in-frame clones here, not all; method: immunoSEQ multiplex PCR. The sample consists of around 40,000 clones, approximately 95% of them appearing once. This receptor was taken from a human donor who was the organ donor for an intestinal transplant. This sample comprised unstimulated CD8+ T cells sorted from spleen or lymph node cells, obtained before transplant. The genes are TRBV30 and TRBJ2-3; D not certain. The CDR3 here is CAWSESTDTQYF. The DNA of the CDR3 is TGTGCCTGGAGTGAGAGCACAGATACGCAGTATTTT. The whole variable domain, filled in from reference TRBV30 and TRBJ2-3, reads SQTIHQWPATLVQPVGSPLSLECTVEGTSNPNLYWYRQAAGRGLQLLFYSVGIGQISSEVPQNLSASRPQDRQFILSSKKLLLSDSGFYLCAWSESTDTQYFGPGTRLTVL.